This T cell receptor beta chain originates from a study of cytomegalovirus exposure and HLA in healthy donors. Study overall: When 398 donors were genotyped, about 86% of them were found to fall in the Caucasian-associated ancestry cluster.

Vbeta (60) and Jbeta (13) primers were used in the PCR. The table came from immunoSEQ multiplex PCR; TCRdb's copy has only in-frame clones and leaves some out. Of some 110,000 clones listed, approximately 78% are singletons. General study results and limits: While the bulk of TCR sequences proved rare, some public TCRs turned up in many donors. Earlier analysis yielded a pattern in which most TCR beta V segments were productive about 90% or about 30% of the time.

The CDR3 extends over 14 amino acids. The germline gives CDR1 SGHTS, CDR2 YDEGEE. Trimming shortened V by 10 bases and J by 3 bases, and 19 bases separated the two germline ends. As for this clone: As yet, its antigen is unknown.

This chain joins TRBV5-8 and TRBJ1-1; tentatively, D is TRBD1 (6 bases). Sequenced input: PBMCs. This TCR was recovered from a man aged 35-49 years in good health and CMV-seronegative. CDR3 sequence: CASNGGADDTEAFF. The CDR3, as DNA: TGTGCCTCCAATGGGGGGGCGGATGACACTGAAGCTTTCTTT.